This T cell receptor beta chain was recovered during a study of blood T cell repertoires in COVID-19. Study background: Donors in the United States, Italy and Spain gave samples during acute or convalescent COVID-19. Sources were T cells, B-cell-depleted T cells, or PBMCs; the material itself was cDNA or gDNA.

Germline V CDR1 and CDR2: LNHDA, SQIVND (reference sequence). The V end lost 4 bases, the J end lost 6 bases, and 16 bases lay between the germline ends. There are 14 residues in the CDR3. In the authors' workflow: Using reference gene primer amplification, nucleated cell counts were estimated. This table comes from immunoSEQ multiplex PCR, and its TCRdb copy is limited to in-frame clones, with some not included. V, J and clone size were drawn from that table, and D and trimming were deduced from the DNA. The profile shows approximately 220,000 clones, more than 75% of them singletons. Sequencing was done on a sample of peripheral blood. The V and J genes are TRBV19 and TRBJ2-7, with D possibly being TRBD1 (6 bases). The source of this sequence is a man aged 45 to 65 who had recovered from COVID-19. The CDR3, as DNA: TGTGCCAGTAGTACCCGGACTTCAGGGGCCGAGCAGTACTTC. It yields the protein CASSTRTSGAEQYF.